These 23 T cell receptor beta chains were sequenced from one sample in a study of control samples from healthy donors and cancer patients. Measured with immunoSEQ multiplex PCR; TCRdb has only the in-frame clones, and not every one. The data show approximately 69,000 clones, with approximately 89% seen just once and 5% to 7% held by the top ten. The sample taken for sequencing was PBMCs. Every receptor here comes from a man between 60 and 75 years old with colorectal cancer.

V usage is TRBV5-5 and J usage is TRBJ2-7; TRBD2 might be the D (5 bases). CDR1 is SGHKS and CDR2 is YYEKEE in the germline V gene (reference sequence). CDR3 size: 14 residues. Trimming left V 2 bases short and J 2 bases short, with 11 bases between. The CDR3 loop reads CASSFSYGAYEQYF. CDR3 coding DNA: TGTGCCAGCAGCTTTTCGTACGGGGCCTACGAGCAGTACTTC.

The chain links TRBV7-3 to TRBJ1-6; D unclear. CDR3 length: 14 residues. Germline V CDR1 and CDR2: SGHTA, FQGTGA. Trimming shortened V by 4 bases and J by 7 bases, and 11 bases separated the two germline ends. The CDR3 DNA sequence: TGTGCCAGCAGCTCTAGCGGCTGGAATTCACCCCTCCACTTT. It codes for CASSSSGWNSPLHF.

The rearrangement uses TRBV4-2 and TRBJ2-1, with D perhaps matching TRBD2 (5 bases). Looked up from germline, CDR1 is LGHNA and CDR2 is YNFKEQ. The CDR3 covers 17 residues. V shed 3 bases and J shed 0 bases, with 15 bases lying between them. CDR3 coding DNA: TGTGCCAGCAGCCAGGCCCGGACTTATAGCTCCTACAATGAGCAGTTCTTC. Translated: CASSQARTYSSYNEQFF.

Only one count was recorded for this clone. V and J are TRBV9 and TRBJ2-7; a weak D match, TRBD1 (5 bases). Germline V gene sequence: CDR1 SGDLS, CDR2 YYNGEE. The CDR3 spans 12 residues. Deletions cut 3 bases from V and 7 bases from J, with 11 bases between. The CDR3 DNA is TGTGCCAGCAGCGCGGATAGGGGAGAGCAGTACTTC. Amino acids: CASSADRGEQYF.

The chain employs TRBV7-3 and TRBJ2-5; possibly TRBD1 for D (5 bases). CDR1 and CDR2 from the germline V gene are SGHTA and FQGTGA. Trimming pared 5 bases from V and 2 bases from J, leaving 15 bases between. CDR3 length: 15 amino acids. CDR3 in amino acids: CASSLSPGPQETQYF. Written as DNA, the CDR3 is TGTGCCAGCAGCCTCTCCCCAGGGCCTCAAGAGACCCAGTACTTC.

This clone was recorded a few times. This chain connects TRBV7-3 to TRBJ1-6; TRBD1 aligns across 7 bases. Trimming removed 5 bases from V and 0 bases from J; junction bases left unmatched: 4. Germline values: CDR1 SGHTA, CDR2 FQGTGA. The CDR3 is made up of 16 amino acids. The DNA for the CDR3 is TGTGCCAGCAGCCGACAGGGTAACTCCTATAATTCACCCCTCCACTTT. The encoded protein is CASSRQGNSYNSPLHF. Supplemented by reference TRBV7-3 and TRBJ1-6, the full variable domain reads GAGVSQTPSNKVTEKGKYVELRCDPISGHTALYWYRQSLGQGPEFLIYFQGTGAADDSGLPNDRFFAVRPEGSVSTLKIQRTERGDSAVYLCASSRQGNSYNSPLHFGNGTRLTVT.

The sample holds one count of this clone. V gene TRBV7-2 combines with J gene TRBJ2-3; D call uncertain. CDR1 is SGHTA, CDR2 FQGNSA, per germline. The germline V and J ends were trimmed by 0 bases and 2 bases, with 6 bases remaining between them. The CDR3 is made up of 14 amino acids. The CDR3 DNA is TGTGCCAGCAGCTTAGCTCCCCCCACAGATACGCAGTATTTT. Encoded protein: CASSLAPPTDTQYF.

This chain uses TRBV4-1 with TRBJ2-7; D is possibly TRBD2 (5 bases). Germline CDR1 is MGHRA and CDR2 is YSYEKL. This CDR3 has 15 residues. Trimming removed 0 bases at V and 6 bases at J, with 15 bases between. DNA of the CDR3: TGCGCCAGCAGCCAAGACCCGGGGTTCGCGCGCGAGCAGTACTTC. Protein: CASSQDPGFAREQYF.

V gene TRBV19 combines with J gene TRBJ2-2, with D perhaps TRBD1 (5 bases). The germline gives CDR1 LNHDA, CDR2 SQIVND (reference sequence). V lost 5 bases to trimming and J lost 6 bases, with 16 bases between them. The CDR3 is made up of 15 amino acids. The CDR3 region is CASSPRTSGPGELFF. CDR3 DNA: TGTGCCAGTAGTCCCCGGACATCGGGCCCCGGGGAGCTGTTTTTT.

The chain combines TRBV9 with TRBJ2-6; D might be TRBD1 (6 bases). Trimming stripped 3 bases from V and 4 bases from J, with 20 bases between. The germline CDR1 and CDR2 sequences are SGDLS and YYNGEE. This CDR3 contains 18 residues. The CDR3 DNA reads TGTGCCAGCAGCGCCACTTTGCGAACAGGGTCAGGGGCCAACGTCCTGACTTTC. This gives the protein CASSATLRTGSGANVLTF.

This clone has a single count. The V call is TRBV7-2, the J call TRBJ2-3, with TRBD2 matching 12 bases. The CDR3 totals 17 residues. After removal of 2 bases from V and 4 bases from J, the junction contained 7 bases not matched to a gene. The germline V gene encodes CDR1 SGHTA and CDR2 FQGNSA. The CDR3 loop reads CASSLFASGGGSDTQYF. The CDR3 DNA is TGTGCCAGCAGCTTATTTGCTAGCGGGGGGGGATCAGATACGCAGTATTTT.

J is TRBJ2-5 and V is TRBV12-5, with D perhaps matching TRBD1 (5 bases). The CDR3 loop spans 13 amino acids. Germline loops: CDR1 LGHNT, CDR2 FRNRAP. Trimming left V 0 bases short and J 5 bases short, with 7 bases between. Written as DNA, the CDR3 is TGTGCTAGTGGTTTGGTACAGGTTGAGACCCAGTACTTC. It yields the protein CASGLVQVETQYF.

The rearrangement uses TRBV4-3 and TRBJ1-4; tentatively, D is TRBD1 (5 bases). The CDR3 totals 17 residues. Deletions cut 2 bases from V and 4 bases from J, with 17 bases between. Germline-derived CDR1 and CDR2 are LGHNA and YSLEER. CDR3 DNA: TGCGCCAGCAGCCAACCCCTCGGGGCGGCCGGTAATGAAAAACTGTTTTTT. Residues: CASSQPLGAAGNEKLFF.

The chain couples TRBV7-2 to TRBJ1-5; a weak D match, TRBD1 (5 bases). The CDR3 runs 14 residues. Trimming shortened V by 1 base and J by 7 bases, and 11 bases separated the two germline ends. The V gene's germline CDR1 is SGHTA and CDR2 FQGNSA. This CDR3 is CASSLGRQGQPQHF. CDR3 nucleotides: TGTGCCAGCAGCTTAGGACGGCAGGGCCAGCCCCAGCATTTT.

Here the CDR3 DNA reads TGCAGCGTTGACAGGGATGTCACTGAAGCTTTCTTT. Translating gives CSVDRDVTEAFF. This chain links TRBV29-1 with TRBJ1-1, with TRBD1 as a possible D gene (5 bases). Looked up from germline, CDR1 is SQVTM and CDR2 is ANQGSEA. The CDR3 sequence is 12 residues long. V was cut by 3 bases and J by 4 bases, with 9 bases left in between.

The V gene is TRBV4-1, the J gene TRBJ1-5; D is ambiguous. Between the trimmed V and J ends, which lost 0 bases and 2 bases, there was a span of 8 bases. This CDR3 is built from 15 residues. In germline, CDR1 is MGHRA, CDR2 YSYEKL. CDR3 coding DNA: TGCGCCAGCAGCCAAGATAACAGAGGCAATCAGCCCCAGCATTTT. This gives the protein CASSQDNRGNQPQHF.

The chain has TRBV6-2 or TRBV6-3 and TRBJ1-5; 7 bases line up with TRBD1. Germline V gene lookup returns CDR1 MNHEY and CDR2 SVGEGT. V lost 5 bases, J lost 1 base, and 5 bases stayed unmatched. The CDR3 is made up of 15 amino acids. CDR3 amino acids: CASSQPGQSNQPQHF. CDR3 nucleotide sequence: TGTGCCAGCAGTCAACCGGGACAGAGCAATCAGCCCCAGCATTTT.

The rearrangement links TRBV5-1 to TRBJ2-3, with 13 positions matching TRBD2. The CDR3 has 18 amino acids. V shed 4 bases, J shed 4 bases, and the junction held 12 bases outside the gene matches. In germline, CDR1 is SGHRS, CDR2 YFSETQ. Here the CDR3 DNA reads TGCGCCAGCAGCCACACTAGCGGGGGGGCCTCAGGGCCAGATACGCAGTATTTT. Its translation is CASSHTSGGASGPDTQYF.

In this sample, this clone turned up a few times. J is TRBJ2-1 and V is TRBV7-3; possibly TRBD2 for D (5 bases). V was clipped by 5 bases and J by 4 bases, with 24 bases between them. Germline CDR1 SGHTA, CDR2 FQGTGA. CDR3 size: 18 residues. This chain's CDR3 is CASSPRSSGVLKYNEQFF. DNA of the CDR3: TGTGCCAGCAGCCCACGGAGCTCCGGGGTCCTGAAATACAATGAGCAGTTCTTC.

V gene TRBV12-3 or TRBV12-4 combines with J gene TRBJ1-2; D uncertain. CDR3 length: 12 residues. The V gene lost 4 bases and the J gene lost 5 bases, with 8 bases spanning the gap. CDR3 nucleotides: TGTGCCAGCAGTTCCGGTCGTTATGGCTACACCTTC. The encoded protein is CASSSGRYGYTF.

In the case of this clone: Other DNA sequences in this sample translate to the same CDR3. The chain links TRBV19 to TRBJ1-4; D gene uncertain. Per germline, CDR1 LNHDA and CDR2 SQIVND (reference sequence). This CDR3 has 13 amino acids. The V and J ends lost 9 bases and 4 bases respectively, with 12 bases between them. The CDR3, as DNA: TGTGCCAGCCGGGGAGCAGGTAATGAAAAACTGTTTTTT. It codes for CASRGAGNEKLFF.

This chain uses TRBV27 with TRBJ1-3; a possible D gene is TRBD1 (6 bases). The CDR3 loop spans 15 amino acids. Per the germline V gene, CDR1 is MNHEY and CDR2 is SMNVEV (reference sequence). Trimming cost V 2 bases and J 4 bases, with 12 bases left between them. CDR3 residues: CASSLRGKGGNTIYF. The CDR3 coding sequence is TGTGCCAGCAGTTTAAGGGGGAAGGGCGGAAACACCATATATTTT.

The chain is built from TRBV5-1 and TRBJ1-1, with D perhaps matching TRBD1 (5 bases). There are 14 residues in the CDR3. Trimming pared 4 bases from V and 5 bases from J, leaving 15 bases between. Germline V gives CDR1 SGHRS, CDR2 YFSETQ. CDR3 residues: CASSRQGVGTEAFF. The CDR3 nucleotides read TGCGCCAGCAGCCGGCAGGGTGTCGGGACTGAAGCTTTCTTT.